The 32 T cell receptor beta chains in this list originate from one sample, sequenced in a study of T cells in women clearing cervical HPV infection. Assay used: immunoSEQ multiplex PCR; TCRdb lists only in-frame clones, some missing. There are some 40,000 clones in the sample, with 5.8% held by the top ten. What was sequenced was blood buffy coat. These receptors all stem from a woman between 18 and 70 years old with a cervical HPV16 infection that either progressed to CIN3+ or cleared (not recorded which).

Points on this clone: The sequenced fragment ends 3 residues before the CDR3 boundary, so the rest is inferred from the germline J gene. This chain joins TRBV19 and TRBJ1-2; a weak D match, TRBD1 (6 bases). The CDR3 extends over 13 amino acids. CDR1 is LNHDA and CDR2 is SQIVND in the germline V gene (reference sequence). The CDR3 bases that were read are TGTGCCAGTAGTATCGGGGCCAGGGACATC. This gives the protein CASSIGARDI. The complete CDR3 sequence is CASSIGARDIYTF.

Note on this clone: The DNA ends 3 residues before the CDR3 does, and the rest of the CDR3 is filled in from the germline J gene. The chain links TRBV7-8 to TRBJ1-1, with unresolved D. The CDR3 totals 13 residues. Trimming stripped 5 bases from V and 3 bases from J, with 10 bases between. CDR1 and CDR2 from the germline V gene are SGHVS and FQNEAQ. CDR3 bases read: TGTGCCAGCAGCCTCCCCGGGGACACTGAA. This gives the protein CASSLPGDTE. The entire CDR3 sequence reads CASSLPGDTEAFF.

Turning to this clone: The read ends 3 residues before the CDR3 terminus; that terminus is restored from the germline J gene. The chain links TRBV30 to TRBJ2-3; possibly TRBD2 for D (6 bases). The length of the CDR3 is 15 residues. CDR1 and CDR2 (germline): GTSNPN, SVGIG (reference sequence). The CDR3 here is CAWRGRTGSQETQYF. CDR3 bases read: TGTGCCTGGAGGGGGAGGACGGGGTCCCAAGAGACG. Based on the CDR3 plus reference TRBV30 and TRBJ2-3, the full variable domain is SQTIHQWPATLVQPVGSPLSLECTVEGTSNPNLYWYRQAAGRGLQLLFYSVGIGQISSEVPQNLSASRPQDRQFILSSKKLLLSDSGFYLCAWRGRTGSQETQYFGPGTRLTVL.

CDR3 DNA, as far as it was read: TGTGCCAGTAGAGACAGGGGTTGGGACTATGGT. Translating it yields CASRDRGWDYG. The full CDR3 reads CASRDRGWDYGQYF. The J gene is TRBJ2-4, the V gene TRBV19, with a possible D match to TRBD1 (8 bases). The CDR3 end falls 3 residues outside the read, so it is completed with the germline J gene. Germline-derived CDR1 and CDR2 are LNHDA and SQIVND (reference sequence). The CDR3 length is 14 residues.

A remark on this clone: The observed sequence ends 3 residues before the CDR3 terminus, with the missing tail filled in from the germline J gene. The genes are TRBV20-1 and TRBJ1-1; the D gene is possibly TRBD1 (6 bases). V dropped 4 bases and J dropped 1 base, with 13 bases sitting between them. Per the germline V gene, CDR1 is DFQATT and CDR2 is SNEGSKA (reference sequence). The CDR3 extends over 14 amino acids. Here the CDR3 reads CSANQRGGNTEAFF. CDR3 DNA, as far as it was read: TGCAGTGCTAACCAGAGAGGGGGGAACACTGAA.

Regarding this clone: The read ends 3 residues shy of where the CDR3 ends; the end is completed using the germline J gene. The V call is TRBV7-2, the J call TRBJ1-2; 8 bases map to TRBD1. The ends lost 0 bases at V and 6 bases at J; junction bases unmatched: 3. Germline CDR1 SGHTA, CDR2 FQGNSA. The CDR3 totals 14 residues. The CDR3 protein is CASSLAYRGDGYTF. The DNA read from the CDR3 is TGTGCCAGCAGCTTAGCGTACAGGGGGGATGGC.

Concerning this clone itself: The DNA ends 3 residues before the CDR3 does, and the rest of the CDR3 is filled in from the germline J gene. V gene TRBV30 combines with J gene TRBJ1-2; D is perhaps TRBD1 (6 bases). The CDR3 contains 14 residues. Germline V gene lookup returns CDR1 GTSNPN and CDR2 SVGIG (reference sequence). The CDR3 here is CAWIEGNREEGYTF. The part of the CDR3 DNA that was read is TGTGCCTGGATTGAGGGGAACAGGGAAGAGGGC.

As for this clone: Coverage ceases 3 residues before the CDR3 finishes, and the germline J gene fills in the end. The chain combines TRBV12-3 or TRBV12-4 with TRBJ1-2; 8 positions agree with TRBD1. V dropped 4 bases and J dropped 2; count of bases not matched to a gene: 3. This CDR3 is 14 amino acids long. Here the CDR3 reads CASSSQGGNYGYTF. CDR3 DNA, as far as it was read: TGTGCCAGCAGTTCACAGGGGGGAAACTATGGC.

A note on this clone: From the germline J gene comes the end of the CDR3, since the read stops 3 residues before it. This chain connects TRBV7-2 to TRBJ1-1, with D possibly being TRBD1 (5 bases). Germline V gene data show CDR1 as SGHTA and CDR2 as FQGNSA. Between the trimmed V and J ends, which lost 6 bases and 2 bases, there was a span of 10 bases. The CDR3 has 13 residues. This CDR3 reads CASSYQGNTEAFF. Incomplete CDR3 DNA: TGTGCCAGCAGTTACCAGGGTAACACTGAA.

The CDR3 sequence is CASSYSAYTEAFF. The DNA read from the CDR3 is TGTGCCAGCAGTTACTCTGCGTACACTGAA. V usage is TRBV6-2 or TRBV6-3 and J usage is TRBJ1-1; D is uncertain. The missing CDR3 end, 3 residues past where the read stops, is filled in from the germline J gene. The CDR3 runs 13 residues. Germline V gives CDR1 MNHEY, CDR2 SVGEGT. The V gene lost 0 bases and the J gene lost 3 bases, with 5 bases spanning the gap.

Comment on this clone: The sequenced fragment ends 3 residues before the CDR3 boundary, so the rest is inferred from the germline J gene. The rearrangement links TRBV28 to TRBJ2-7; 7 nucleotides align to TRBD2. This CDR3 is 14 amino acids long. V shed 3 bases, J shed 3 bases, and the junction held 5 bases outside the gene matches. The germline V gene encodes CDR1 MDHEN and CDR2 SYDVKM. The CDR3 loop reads CASSFGGRGYEQYF. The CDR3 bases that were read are TGTGCCAGCAGTTTCGGCGGGAGAGGCTACGAG.

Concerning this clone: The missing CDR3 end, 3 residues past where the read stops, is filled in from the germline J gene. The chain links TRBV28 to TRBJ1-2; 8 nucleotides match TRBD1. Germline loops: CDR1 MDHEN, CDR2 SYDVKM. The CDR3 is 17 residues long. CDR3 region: CASSLGGVGQGLEGYTF. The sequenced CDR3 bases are TGTGCCAGCAGTTTAGGTGGTGTCGGACAGGGATTAGAAGGC.

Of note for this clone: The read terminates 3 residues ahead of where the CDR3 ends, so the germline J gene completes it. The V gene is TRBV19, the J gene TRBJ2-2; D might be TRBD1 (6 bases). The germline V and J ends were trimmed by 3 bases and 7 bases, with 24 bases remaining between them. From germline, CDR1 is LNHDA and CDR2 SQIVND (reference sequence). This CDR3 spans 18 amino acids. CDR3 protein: CASSIQVQGISSGGELFF. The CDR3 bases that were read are TGTGCCAGTAGTATCCAGGTACAGGGAATAAGTTCGGGCGGGGAG.

Partial CDR3 DNA: TGTGCCAGCAGCGCAGGCGACAGGATCTATTCACCC. Its translation is CASSAGDRIYSP. The entire CDR3 is CASSAGDRIYSPLHF. This chain links TRBV9 with TRBJ1-6; TRBD1 might be the D (6 bases). The read falls 3 residues short of the CDR3 end, and the missing part is taken from the germline J gene. The germline V gene encodes CDR1 SGDLS and CDR2 YYNGEE. The CDR3 is 15 amino acids. The V end lost 3 bases, the J end lost 8 bases, and 15 bases lay between the germline ends.

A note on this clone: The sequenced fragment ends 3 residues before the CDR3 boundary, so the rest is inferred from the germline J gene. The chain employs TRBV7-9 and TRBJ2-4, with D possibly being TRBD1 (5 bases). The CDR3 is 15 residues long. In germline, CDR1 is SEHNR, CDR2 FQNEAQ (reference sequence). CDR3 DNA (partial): TGTGCCAGCAGCCCGCCGGAAGGGGATCTTTATGGT. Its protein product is CASSPPEGDLYG. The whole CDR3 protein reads CASSPPEGDLYGQYF.

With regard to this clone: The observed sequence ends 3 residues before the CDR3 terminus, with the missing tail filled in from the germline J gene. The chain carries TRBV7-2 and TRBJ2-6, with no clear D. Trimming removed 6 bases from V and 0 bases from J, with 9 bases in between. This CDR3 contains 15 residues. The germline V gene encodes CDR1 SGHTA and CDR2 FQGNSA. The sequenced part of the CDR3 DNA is TGTGCCAGCAGACCTAACAGCTCTGGGGCCAACGTC. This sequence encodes CASRPNSSGANV. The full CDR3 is CASRPNSSGANVLTF. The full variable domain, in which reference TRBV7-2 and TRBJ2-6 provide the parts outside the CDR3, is GAGVSQSPSNKVTEKGKDVELRCDPISGHTALYWYRQSLGQGLEFLIYFQGNSAPDKSGLPSDRFSAERTGGSVSTLTIQRTQQEDSAVYLCASRPNSSGANVLTFGAGSRLTVL.

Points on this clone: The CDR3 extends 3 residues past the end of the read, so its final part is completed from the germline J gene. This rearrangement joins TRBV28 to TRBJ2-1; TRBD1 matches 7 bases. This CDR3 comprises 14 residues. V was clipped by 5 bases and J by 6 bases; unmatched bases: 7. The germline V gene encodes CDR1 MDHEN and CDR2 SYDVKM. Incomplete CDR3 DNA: TGTGCCAGCAGTACCAGGGACAGCTTCAATGAG. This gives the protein CASSTRDSFNE. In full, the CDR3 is CASSTRDSFNEQFF.

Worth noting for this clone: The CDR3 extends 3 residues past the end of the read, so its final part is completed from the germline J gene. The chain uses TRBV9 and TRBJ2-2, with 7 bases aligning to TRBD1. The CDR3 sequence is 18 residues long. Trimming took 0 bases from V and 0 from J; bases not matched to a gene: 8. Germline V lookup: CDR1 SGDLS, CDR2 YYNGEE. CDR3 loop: CASSVGAGGLTNTGELFF. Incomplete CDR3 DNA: TGTGCCAGCAGCGTAGGGGCAGGGGGATTAACGAACACCGGGGAG.

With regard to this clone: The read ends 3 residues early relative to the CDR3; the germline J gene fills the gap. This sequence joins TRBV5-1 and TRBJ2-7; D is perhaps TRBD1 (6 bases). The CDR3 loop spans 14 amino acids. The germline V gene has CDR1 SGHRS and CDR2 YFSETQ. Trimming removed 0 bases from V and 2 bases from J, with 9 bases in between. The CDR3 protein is CASSLVAGAYEQYF. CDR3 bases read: TGCGCCAGCAGCTTGGTAGCAGGGGCCTACGAG.

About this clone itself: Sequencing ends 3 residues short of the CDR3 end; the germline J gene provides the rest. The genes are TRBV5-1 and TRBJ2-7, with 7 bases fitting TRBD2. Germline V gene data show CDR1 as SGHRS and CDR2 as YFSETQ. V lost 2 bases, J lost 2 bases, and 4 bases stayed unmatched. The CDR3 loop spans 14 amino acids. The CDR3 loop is CASSLSGTTYEQYF. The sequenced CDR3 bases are TGCGCCAGCAGCTTAAGCGGGACCACCTACGAG.

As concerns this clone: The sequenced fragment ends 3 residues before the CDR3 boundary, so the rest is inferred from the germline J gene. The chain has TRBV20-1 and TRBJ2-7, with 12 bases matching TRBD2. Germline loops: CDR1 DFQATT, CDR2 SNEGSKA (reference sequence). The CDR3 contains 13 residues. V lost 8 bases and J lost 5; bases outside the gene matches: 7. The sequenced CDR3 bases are TGCAGTCCAAGACTAGCGGGAGTCCACGAG. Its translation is CSPRLAGVHE. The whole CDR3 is CSPRLAGVHEQYF.

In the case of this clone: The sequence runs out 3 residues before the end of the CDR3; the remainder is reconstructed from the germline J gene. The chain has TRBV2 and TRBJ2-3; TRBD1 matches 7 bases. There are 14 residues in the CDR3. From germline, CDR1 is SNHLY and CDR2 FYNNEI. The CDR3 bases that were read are TGTGCCAGCAGTGTAAGGGGGCTCCAAGAGACG. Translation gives CASSVRGLQET. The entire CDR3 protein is CASSVRGLQETQYF.

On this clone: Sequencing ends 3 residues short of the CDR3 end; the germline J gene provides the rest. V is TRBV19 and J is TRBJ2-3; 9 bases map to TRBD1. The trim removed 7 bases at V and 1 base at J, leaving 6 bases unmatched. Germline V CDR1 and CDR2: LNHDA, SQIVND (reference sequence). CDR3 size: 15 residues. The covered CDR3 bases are TGTGCCAGTAACGACAGGGGGTGGGGCACAGATACG. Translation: CASNDRGWGTDT. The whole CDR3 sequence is CASNDRGWGTDTQYF.

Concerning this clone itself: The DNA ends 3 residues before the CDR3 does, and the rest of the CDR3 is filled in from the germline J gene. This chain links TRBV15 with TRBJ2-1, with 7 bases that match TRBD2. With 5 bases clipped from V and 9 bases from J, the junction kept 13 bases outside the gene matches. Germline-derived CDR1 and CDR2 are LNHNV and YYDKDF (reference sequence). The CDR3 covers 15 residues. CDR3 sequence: CATSSQDGLGSEQFF. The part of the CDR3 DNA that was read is TGTGCCACCAGCTCCCAGGACGGACTAGGAAGTGAG.

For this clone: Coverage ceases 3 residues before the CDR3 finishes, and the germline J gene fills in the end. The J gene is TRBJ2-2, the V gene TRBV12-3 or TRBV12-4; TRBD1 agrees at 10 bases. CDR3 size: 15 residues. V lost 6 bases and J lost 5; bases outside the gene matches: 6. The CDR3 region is CASSLTGGTTGELFF. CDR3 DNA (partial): TGTGCCAGCAGCCTGACAGGGGGCACGACCGGGGAG.

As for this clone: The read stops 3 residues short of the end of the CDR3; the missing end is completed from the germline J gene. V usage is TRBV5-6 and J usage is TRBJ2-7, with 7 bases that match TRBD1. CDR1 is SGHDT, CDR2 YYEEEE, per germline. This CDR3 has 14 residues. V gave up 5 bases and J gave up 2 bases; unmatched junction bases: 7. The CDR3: CASRRAGGPYEQYF. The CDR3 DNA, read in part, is TGTGCCAGCAGGCGTGCAGGGGGACCCTACGAG.

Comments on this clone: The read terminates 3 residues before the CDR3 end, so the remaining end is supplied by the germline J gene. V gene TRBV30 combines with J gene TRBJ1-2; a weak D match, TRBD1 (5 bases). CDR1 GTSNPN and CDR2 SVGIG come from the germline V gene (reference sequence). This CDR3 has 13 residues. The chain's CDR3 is CAWRRQPFNDYTF. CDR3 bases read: TGTGCCTGGAGAAGACAGCCGTTCAATGAC.

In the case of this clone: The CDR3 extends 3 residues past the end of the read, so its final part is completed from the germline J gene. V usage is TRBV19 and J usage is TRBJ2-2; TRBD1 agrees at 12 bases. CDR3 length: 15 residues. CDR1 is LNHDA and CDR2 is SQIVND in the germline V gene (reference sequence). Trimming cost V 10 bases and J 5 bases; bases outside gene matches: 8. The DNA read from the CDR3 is TGTGCCACTACTCCGGGACAGGGGGCGACCGGGGAG. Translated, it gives CATTPGQGATGE. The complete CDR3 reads CATTPGQGATGELFF.

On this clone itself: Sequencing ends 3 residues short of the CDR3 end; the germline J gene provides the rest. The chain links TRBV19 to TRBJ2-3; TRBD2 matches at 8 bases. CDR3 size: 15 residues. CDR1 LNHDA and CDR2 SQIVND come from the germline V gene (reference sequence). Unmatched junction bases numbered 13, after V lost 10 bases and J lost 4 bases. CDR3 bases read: TGTGCCACCCAAGTAGCGGGACGCCTGTCAGATACG. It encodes CATQVAGRLSDT. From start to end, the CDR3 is CATQVAGRLSDTQYF.

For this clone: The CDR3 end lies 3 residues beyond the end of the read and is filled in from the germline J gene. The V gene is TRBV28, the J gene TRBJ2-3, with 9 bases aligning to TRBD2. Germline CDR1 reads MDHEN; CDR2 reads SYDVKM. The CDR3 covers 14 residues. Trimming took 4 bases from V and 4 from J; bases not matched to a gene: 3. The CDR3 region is CASSSGLAPDTQYF. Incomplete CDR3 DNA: TGTGCCAGCAGTTCCGGACTAGCGCCAGATACG.

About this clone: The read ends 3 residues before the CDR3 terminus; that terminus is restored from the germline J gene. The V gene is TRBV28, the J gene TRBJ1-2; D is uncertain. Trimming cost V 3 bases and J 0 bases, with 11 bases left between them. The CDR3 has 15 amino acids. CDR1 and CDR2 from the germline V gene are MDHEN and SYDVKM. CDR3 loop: CASSFPEIANYGYTF. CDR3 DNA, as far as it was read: TGTGCCAGCAGTTTCCCCGAGATAGCTAACTATGGC.

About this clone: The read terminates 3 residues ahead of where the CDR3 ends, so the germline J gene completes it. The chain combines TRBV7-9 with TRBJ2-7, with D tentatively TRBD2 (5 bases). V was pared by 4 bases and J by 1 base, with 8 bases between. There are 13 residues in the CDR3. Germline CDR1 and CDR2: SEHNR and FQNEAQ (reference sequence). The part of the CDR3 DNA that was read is TGTGCCAGCAGCTCCCCGGGGTCCTACGAG. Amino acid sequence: CASSSPGSYE. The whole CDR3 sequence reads CASSSPGSYEQYF.